The T cell receptor beta chain described here comes from a study of cytomegalovirus exposure and HLA in healthy donors (dated by TCRdb to 2016 to 2017). As for the study more broadly: An earlier analysis of fewer than 750 of the donors reported about 300 Gb of sequence data and 95 million to 130 million unique TCR beta sequences obtained from around 180 million T cells. An early release covering 550 to 650 HLA-typed donors comprised about 300 gigabases of sequencing data and approximately 80 million unique TCR sequences. Of the roughly 400 genotyped donors, 65% to 90% fell in the genetic ancestry cluster associated with self-reported Caucasian donors. The aim of the study was to test whether cataloging public T cell receptors could identify signatures of past pathogen exposure. The study profiled the T cell repertoires of approximately 700 subjects by immunosequencing and related them to cytomegalovirus serostatus. In addition to the first cohort of hundreds of subjects, a separate validation cohort of approximately 130 different subjects was used. High-throughput TCR immunosequencing, statistical association of individual TCRs with disease status, and machine learning were combined to predict cytomegalovirus infection status. To study patterns of TCR occurrence, a later analysis re-analyzed previously published TCR beta repertoires from 500 to 850 donors and added high-resolution HLA genotyping. Rather than using new phenotypic data, the later analysis identified candidate immune exposures from TCR beta sequences and from how often those sequences occurred across donors. An earlier analysis of 587 of the donors applied high-throughput TCR beta sequencing to assess whether each TCR beta V gene segment acted as functional or pseudogenic. Alongside the repertoire data, information on donor age, sex, ethnicity and CMV serostatus was compiled. A later genetic analysis took genome-wide SNP genotypes for about 55% of the 666 donors and used that subset as a discovery cohort. Every repertoire in the discovery cohort had been generated on one and the same sequencing platform. Class I and class II HLA loci were covered by the typing at four-digit resolution. The number of typed donors differed by locus: about 620-640 for A, B, C, DRB1 and DQB1; about 520 for DQA1; 606 for DPA1; and about 450 for DPB1. Because of strong linkage in the cohort, roughly five DR-DQ haplotypes were treated as single units for association and clustering. Across about 380 genotyped donors of the cohort, an average of approximately 220,000 unique TCR beta nucleotide sequences per donor were sequenced, and roughly 18% of those sequences were non-productive.

CDR1 and CDR2 are drawn from the germline V gene: SGHAT, FQNNGV. The CDR3 spans 11 residues, from the cysteine through the phenylalanine. Only CDR3 DNA is held: 33 bases, read in frame from base 1. Relative to germline, V is 5 bases shorter and J is 7 bases shorter, with 9 bases between their ends. The cohort consisted of hundreds of healthy bone marrow donors. At the time of sampling, all cohort members were nominally healthy, though unrecorded immune exposures were likely present. The donor was CMV seropositive and was included in the group of 270 or so seropositive cohort members. Each donor provided a peripheral blood sample, and peripheral blood mononuclear cells were used for TCR beta sequencing. Genomic DNA extraction from the blood cell samples was performed with the Qiagen DNeasy Blood Extraction Kit. A note on this clone: The target of this receptor is not known. It has no much larger one-base neighbor in the sample; base qualities were not kept.

General findings and caveats noted by the study authors: Because HLA typing was missing for some donors at each locus, association tests included only the typed subset. A later analysis found that TCR association rates varied across HLA loci, with DRB1 alleles showing the most associated TCRs and HLA-C alleles the fewest. Sequencing depth was assumed to be roughly uniform across donors in the presence/absence analyses, though that assumption may not hold. In this cohort, only TCR beta chains were sequenced, and detectable features were limited by the absence of alpha or paired-chain data. A further reported finding was that TCR beta sequences accurately predicted the HLA-A and HLA-B alleles for most subjects in the first cohort. The 87-base-pair reads could not distinguish some IMGT-functional V segments, including TRBV6-2 and TRBV6-3, so those segments were excluded. When HLA alleles, especially DR and DQ, strongly co-occurred, TCR associations were difficult to assign to individual alleles. Immune exposure information for the cohort was limited to CMV serostatus. Compared with equally common non-associated chains, HLA-associated TCR beta chains in a later analysis were more clonally expanded and had lower generation probabilities. Linkage disequilibrium might explain the correlated functional status among segregating V segments, but an unknown experimental factor could not be ruled out. In vitro tests confirmed that a few of the cytomegalovirus-associated TCR beta chains recognize cytomegalovirus antigens. According to a later analysis, parvovirus B19, influenza, CMV and Epstein-Barr virus appeared linked to several top co-occurrence clusters. Seventeen rarely observed V segments, including chromosome 9 orphons, were excluded from the earlier analysis of some 590 of the donors because counts were too low. The authors suggested that the approach could potentially be generalized to other disease states and immunological phenotypes. The study gave a list of under 200 TCR beta chains associated with cytomegalovirus. A cluster of highly shared sequence variants was judged likely to represent a technical artifact of the sequencing pipeline. At a false discovery rate of 0.05, a later analysis linked 16,000 or so TCR beta sequences to specific HLA alleles. A later genetic analysis reported fewer N-insertions in productive TCRs among donors in an Asian-associated ancestry cluster than the approximately 700-donor mean. An earlier analysis of 587 of the donors showed that most TCR beta V segments appeared in productive rearrangements either about 87% or about 30% of the time, which broadly matched IMGT annotations. The classifier was reported to diagnose cytomegalovirus status with high specificity and sensitivity in both the original and validation cohorts. Most TCR sequences were observed very rarely across donors, whereas some public TCRs were present in many individuals. According to a later analysis, most CMV-associated TCR beta chains appeared to be HLA-restricted, and the HLA associations seemed to be driven largely by CMV exposure. V-gene and J-gene trimming of TCR beta chains was associated with a missense DCLRE1C variant in a later genetic analysis, and the association was replicated in an independent cohort.

The library came from the immunoSEQ multiplex PCR assay. For the multiplex PCR, a mixture combining 60 forward primers for TCR Vbeta segments and 13 reverse primers for TCR Jbeta segments was used. Amplification of the CDR3 region of rearranged TCR beta genes was performed with a multiplex PCR assay on genomic DNA. The amplified TCR beta libraries were sequenced on the Illumina HiSeq System as 87-base-pair reads. In the paper's pipeline: A later analysis counted 75 million to 100 million unique TCR beta chains across the 650 to 800 repertoires, and around 12 million of these chains were shared by at least two donors. A nearest-neighbor algorithm error-corrected the raw reads and collapsed the reads into unique sequences, merging closely related sequences to remove PCR and sequencing errors. To assign V, D and J gene segments, CDR3 sequences were aligned to IMGT reference sequences. Each retained sequence needed at least a six-nucleotide match to both a V gene segment and a J gene segment. Rearrangements were called productive when the CDR3 lacked stop codons and stayed in frame with V and J; all others were non-productive. Following IMGT convention, CDR3 was defined as the stretch from the second conserved V-encoded cysteine to the conserved J-encoded phenylalanine. The earlier analysis of 587 of the donors excluded any sequence lacking an unambiguous match to a single V gene segment. In an earlier analysis of a few hundred of the donors, V segments were called functional above 56.7% productive rearrangements and were called segregating when the between-donor standard deviation exceeded 5%. A statistical classification framework was built for diagnosing cytomegalovirus status from the catalog of TCR beta chain sequences. In a later analysis, TCR nucleotide sequences were compared against IMGT/GENE-DB human TR gene sequences so that V and J genes could be assigned. In a later analysis, CDR3 sequences and most-parsimonious VDJ recombination scenarios were assigned using the TCRdist pipeline. A later analysis defined each TCR beta chain by its CDR3 amino acid sequence plus V-gene family, and excluded reads lacking a unique V-gene family. A later analysis removed 592 highly shared, low-generation-probability nucleotide sequences to deal with suspected cross-contamination and a sequencing artifact. A later analysis calculated a clonal expansion index for each public chain from normalized within-repertoire ranks of inferred template counts. In a later analysis, generation probabilities were computed using a VDJ recombination model fitted to out-of-frame rearrangements, and the results were checked against IGoR. In a later analysis, hypergeometric tests were used to score TCR-TCR, TCR-HLA and TCR-CMV co-occurrence, with a repertoire-size bias correction applied to TCR pairs. In a later analysis, false discovery rates were estimated by permuting HLA or CMV assignments 20 times. A later analysis grouped co-occurring TCRs with DBSCAN, adding TCRdist sequence similarity when clustering within HLA-allele-positive subsets. For co-occurrence clustering, repertoires with fewer than 30,000 or more than 120,000 public chains were excluded, along with roughly five repertoires with anomalous nucleotide sharing. This immuneACCESS table, as held by TCRdb, lists in-frame sequences with V and J called but not all clones. Of the missing ones, under half trace to an unresolved V gene in checked studies; the others have no known cause. Clone size and the V and J calls come from that table; the DNA yielded D and trimming. Within this sample are approximately 120,000 clones, with approximately 71% of them counted one time only. About 5% of the sample belongs to the ten largest clones.

This receptor was identified in a woman in her seventies in good health and CMV-seropositive. Recombination joined TRBV11-2 with TRBJ2-7; the D gene lacks a confident call. The sequenced material came from PBMCs. The nucleotide sequence reads TGTGCCAGCAGCCCGGGTCGAGAGCAGTACTTC. It translates to CASSPGREQYF.